These T cell receptor beta chains were read from a single sample in a study of T cells after yellow fever vaccination. TCRdb called the 5' RACE reads again in MiXCR, with one record for every CDR3 protein. This table holds a few hundred thousand distinct CDR3 sequences, roughly 4.3% found once. The sample consisted of PBMCs, taken 5 days after the yellow fever booster vaccination. The receptors here all came from a man between 18 and 35 years old who received the YFV17D yellow fever vaccine. Both conserved end residues are part of each CDR3. The D gene is left open where the match is weak. Rows give clone size only sometimes, using once, few, many, or a class for an expanded clone.

V	J	D	size	DNA	CDR3
TRBV6-2/TRBV6-3	TRBJ2-3	TRBD2	many	TGTGCCAGCAGTTCACAGCGGGGGGCCCCAGATACGCAGTATTTT	CASSSQRGAPDTQYF
TRBV5-1	TRBJ2-2	NA	NA	TGCGCCAGCAGCTTGGGGGACTTCGGTAACACCGGGGAGCTGTTTTTT	CASSLGDFGNTGELFF
TRBV5-6	TRBJ1-5	TRBD1	NA	TGTGCCAGCAGCTTGGGCCCTCCCGACAGGGCCGGTAGCAATCAGCCCCAGCATTTT	CASSLGPPDRAGSNQPQHF
TRBV7-3	TRBJ2-2	NA	few	TGTGCCAGCAGCTTTCAGGGGCAAACCGGGGAGCTGTTTTTT	CASSFQGQTGELFF
TRBV5-1	TRBJ2-2	TRBD1	many	TGCGCCAGCAGCTGGACCGGGACAGCGAACACCGGGGAGCTGTTTTTT	CASSWTGTANTGELFF
TRBV30	TRBJ1-5	TRBD1	few	TGTGCCTGGAGTGGGGTTGGGACAGGGAATCAGCCCCAGCATTTT	CAWSGVGTGNQPQHF
TRBV11-3	TRBJ2-1	TRBD2	NA	TGTGCCAGCAGCTATGAACTAGCGGGAATAAATGAGCAGTTCTTC	CASSYELAGINEQFF
TRBV6-2/TRBV6-3	TRBJ2-1	NA	few	TGTGCCAGCAGATGGAATGTAGGGGGGCACTCCTACAATGAGCAGTTCTTC	CASRWNVGGHSYNEQFF
TRBV7-2	TRBJ2-1	NA	NA	TGTGCCAGCAGGCCTGCAGTCGGGCCGTGGAATGAGCAGTTCTTC	CASRPAVGPWNEQFF
TRBV5-1	TRBJ2-1	NA	many	TGCGCCAGCAGCTTGGGGGGGCTATACAATGAGCAGTTCTTC	CASSLGGLYNEQFF
TRBV4-2	TRBJ2-4	NA	NA	TGTGCCAGCAGCGAGCAGGGACTAGCCAAAAACATTCAGTACTTC	CASSEQGLAKNIQYF
TRBV5-1	TRBJ2-1	NA	NA	TGCGCCAGCAGCTTGGCTGGGCTACCTTACAATGAGCAGTTCTTC	CASSLAGLPYNEQFF
TRBV9	TRBJ2-1	TRBD2	few	TGTGCCAGCAGCGCAGGGAGCGGGGACTACAATGAGCAGTTCTTC	CASSAGSGDYNEQFF
TRBV6-5	TRBJ2-4	TRBD2	many	TGTGCCAGCAGTCCCCGGGTAGGGAGGGGATCCCTAGCGGTTCAGTACTTC	CASSPRVGRGSLAVQYF
TRBV3-1	TRBJ1-6	NA	NA	TGTGCCAGCAGCCAGGGGGTTCGGGGACGGAATTCACCCCTCCACTTT	CASSQGVRGRNSPLHF
TRBV12-3/TRBV12-4	TRBJ1-1	NA	few	TGTGCCAGCCCTAAAGGCTGGGAGGGGAACACTGAAGCTTTCTTT	CASPKGWEGNTEAFF
TRBV4-3	TRBJ2-1	TRBD2	many	TGCGCCAGCAGCCAAGGACTAGCGGGGGTCCCGGATCTGAGGAATGAGCAGTTCTTC	CASSQGLAGVPDLRNEQFF
TRBV20-1	TRBJ2-5	TRBD2	few	TGCAGTGCAGATAGCGGGGTGGAAGAGACCCAGTACTTC	CSADSGVEETQYF
TRBV11-2	TRBJ2-3	NA	many	TGTGCCAGCAGCTTAGGCACTAGCCGAGACACAGATACGCAGTATTTT	CASSLGTSRDTDTQYF
TRBV20-1	TRBJ2-7	NA	NA	TGCAGTGCTAGAGTCCCGGGGCGGTCCTACGAGCAGTACTTC	CSARVPGRSYEQYF
TRBV27	TRBJ1-2	NA	NA	TGTGCCAGCCGTACACAGGGCAATGGCTACACCTTC	CASRTQGNGYTF
TRBV27	TRBJ2-1	NA	few	TGTGCCAGCGGTCGACACCGCTCCTACAATGAGCAGTTCTTC	CASGRHRSYNEQFF
TRBV29-1	TRBJ2-2	NA	few	TGCAGCGTCGGGGGGACAGAAGATTCCGGGGAGCTGTTTTTT	CSVGGTEDSGELFF
TRBV5-4	TRBJ1-1	TRBD1	NA	TGTGCCAGCAGCTGGAAGGACAGGGGAGCTTTCTTT	CASSWKDRGAFF
TRBV6-5	TRBJ1-2	TRBD1	many	TGTGCCAGCAGTTACAAGGGACAGGGAGTCTATTACACCTTC	CASSYKGQGVYYTF
TRBV4-3	TRBJ2-1	NA	NA	TGCGCCAGCAGCCAAGCTAGCACGGGGGTCTACAATGAGCAGTTCTTC	CASSQASTGVYNEQFF
TRBV5-1	TRBJ2-1	TRBD2	NA	TGCGCCAGCAGCTTGTATCGACTAGCGGGGGGTCCCAATGAGCAGTTCTTC	CASSLYRLAGGPNEQFF
TRBV20-1	TRBJ1-5	NA	few	TGCAGTGCTAGGGGGGATAGCAATCAGCCCCAGCATTTT	CSARGDSNQPQHF
TRBV7-9	TRBJ1-2	NA	few	TGTGCCAGCAGCCCCCGGGCTAGGGACGGAACAGGGTATGGCTACACCTTC	CASSPRARDGTGYGYTF
TRBV6-5	TRBJ1-3	NA	few	TGTGCCAGCAGTTACTCGGCAGATTTCGGAAACACCATATATTTT	CASSYSADFGNTIYF
TRBV20-1	TRBJ2-5	TRBD1	NA	TGCAGTGCTCTTCCCGGACAGGGGGCTTGGGAGACCCAGTACTTC	CSALPGQGAWETQYF
TRBV7-2	TRBJ2-4	TRBD1	many	TGTGCCAGCAGCTTAGGCGCAGGGGGAAACATTCAGTACTTC	CASSLGAGGNIQYF
TRBV5-1	TRBJ2-5	TRBD2	many	TGCGCCAGCAGCTTGGCCCTGGGGGGGGAGACCCAGTACTTC	CASSLALGGETQYF
TRBV2	TRBJ2-2	TRBD2	few	TGTGCCAGCAGTGAACCCGCTAGCGGGGGGGCCTACACCGGGGAGCTGTTTTTT	CASSEPASGGAYTGELFF
TRBV12-3/TRBV12-4	TRBJ2-2	NA	NA	TGTGCCAGCAGACCCAGGGGTCAAGGCGGGGAGCTGTTTTTT	CASRPRGQGGELFF
TRBV4-3	TRBJ2-1	NA	NA	TGCGCCAGCAGCCAGAGTAGAGGTTCCAATGAGCAGTTCTTC	CASSQSRGSNEQFF
TRBV7-2	TRBJ1-2	NA	NA	TGTGCCAGCAGCTTAACGCTTAACTATGGCTACACCTTC	CASSLTLNYGYTF
TRBV2	TRBJ2-7	NA	many	TGTGCCAGCAGTCTCCGACAGGCCGACGAGCAGTACTTC	CASSLRQADEQYF
TRBV27	TRBJ2-5	TRBD1	NA	TGTGCCAGCAGACGGACAGGGGGCAGGCTGCACCAAGAGACCCAGTACTTC	CASRRTGGRLHQETQYF
TRBV7-9	TRBJ1-2	NA	many	TGTGCCAGCAGCTCAGGGCGTTTTGGCTACACCTTC	CASSSGRFGYTF
TRBV20-1	TRBJ2-3	TRBD2	few	TGCAGTGCTAGAGATCCGGGGGGGCCGGCAGATACGCAGTATTTT	CSARDPGGPADTQYF
TRBV4-3	TRBJ1-5	NA	few	TGCGCCAGCAGCCAAGGCGGACGAGATAGCAATCAGCCCCAGCATTTT	CASSQGGRDSNQPQHF
TRBV5-4	TRBJ2-5	NA	NA	TGTGCCAGCAGCTTGGGGTCTGGGATGGGAGAGACCCAGTACTTC	CASSLGSGMGETQYF
TRBV15	TRBJ2-2	TRBD2	many	TGTGCCACCAGCAAACTAGCGGGGGACGGGGAGCTGTTTTTT	CATSKLAGDGELFF
TRBV19	TRBJ1-5	TRBD1	NA	TGTGCCAGTAGCTCCGACAGGGCCGCGCCCCAGCATTTT	CASSSDRAAPQHF
TRBV3-1	TRBJ1-4	NA	many	TGTGCCAGCAGCCTCTGGACCACAAGCGAAAATAATGAAAAACTGTTTTTT	CASSLWTTSENNEKLFF
TRBV5-6	TRBJ2-3	NA	NA	TGTGCCAGCAGCTTAGGATCCGGGGCGATCACAGATACGCAGTATTTT	CASSLGSGAITDTQYF
TRBV7-8	TRBJ1-1	NA	few	TGTGCCAGCAGCTTAGCGAGGCAGGGGCGGACTGAAGCTTTCTTT	CASSLARQGRTEAFF
TRBV11-2	TRBJ2-2	NA	NA	TGTGCCAGCAGCTTATGGGTCACTACGGCCGGGGAGCTGTTTTTT	CASSLWVTTAGELFF
TRBV5-6	TRBJ2-4	NA	NA	TGTGCCAGCAGCCCTCAGGGCCAGGGAAACATTCAGTACTTC	CASSPQGQGNIQYF
TRBV10-3	TRBJ1-2	TRBD1	many	TGTGCCATCAGTCGGTCTGGGACAGCTAACTATGGCTACACCTTC	CAISRSGTANYGYTF
TRBV9	TRBJ1-2	NA	few	TGTGCCAGCAGCCCCGGTTTCGCAGGGGATGGCTACACCTTC	CASSPGFAGDGYTF
TRBV6-5	TRBJ2-5	NA	many	TGTGCCAGCAGCGACAGGTCTCGGAGTGAGACCCAGTACTTC	CASSDRSRSETQYF
TRBV5-1	TRBJ2-1	NA	many	TGCGCCAGCAGCCTCCCCCGCCAGGGGATCCCCCACAATGAGCAGTTCTTC	CASSLPRQGIPHNEQFF
TRBV20-1	TRBJ1-5	NA	many	TGCAGTGCGCGGCCCTACAGGGAGGCCATTATCAATCAGCCCCAGCATTTT	CSARPYREAIINQPQHF
TRBV5-1	TRBJ2-1	NA	NA	TGCGCCAGCAGCAGAGGAGCGGACTCACCTTACAATGAGCAGTTCTTC	CASSRGADSPYNEQFF